This TCR beta chain was identified in a study of cytomegalovirus exposure and HLA in healthy donors. This clone was seen once. The antigen is unknown. Overall study findings and caveats: Through in vitro validation, a few CMV-associated chains were shown to be specific for CMV antigens. Further analysis, carried out later, found HLA-associated TCR beta chains more clonally expanded than equally common other chains. Researchers had no immune exposure information except CMV serostatus available. Donors belonging to an Asian-associated ancestry cluster reportedly showed fewer N-insertions in productive TCRs than the roughly 670-donor mean, according to what a later analysis found.

The germline V gene encodes CDR1 KGHSH and CDR2 LQKENI. Trimming took 1 base from V and 8 from J; bases not matched to a gene: 10. This CDR3 region has 18 residues. PCR was performed using 60 Vbeta and 13 Jbeta primers. Using immunoSEQ multiplex PCR, the repertoire was profiled, and TCRdb retains in-frame clones only, with some absent. The sample records roughly 200,000 clones, approximately 82% being singletons. The receptor comes from a woman in her 40s in good health and CMV-seronegative. The source material was PBMCs. The chain carries TRBV18 and TRBJ2-1; 14 positions agree with TRBD2. The CDR3 DNA is TGTGCCAGCTCACCACTAGGGACTAGCGGGGGTCCGAGGGATGAGCAGTTCTTC. This encodes CASSPLGTSGGPRDEQFF.